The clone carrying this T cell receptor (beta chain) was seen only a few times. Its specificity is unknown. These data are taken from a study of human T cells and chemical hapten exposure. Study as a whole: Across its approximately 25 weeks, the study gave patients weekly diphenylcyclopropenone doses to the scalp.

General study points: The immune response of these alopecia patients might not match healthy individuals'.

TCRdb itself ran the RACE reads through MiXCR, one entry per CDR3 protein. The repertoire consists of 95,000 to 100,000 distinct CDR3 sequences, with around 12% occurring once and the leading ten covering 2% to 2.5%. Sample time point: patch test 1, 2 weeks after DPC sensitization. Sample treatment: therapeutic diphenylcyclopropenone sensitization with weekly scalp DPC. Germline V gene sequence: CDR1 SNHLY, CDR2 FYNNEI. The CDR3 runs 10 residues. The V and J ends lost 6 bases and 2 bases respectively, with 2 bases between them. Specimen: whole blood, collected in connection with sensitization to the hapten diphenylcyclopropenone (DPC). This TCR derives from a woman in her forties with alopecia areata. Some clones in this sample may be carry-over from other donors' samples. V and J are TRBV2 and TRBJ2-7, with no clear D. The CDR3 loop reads CASRAYEQYF. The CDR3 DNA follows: TGTGCCAGCAGGGCCTACGAGCAGTACTTC.